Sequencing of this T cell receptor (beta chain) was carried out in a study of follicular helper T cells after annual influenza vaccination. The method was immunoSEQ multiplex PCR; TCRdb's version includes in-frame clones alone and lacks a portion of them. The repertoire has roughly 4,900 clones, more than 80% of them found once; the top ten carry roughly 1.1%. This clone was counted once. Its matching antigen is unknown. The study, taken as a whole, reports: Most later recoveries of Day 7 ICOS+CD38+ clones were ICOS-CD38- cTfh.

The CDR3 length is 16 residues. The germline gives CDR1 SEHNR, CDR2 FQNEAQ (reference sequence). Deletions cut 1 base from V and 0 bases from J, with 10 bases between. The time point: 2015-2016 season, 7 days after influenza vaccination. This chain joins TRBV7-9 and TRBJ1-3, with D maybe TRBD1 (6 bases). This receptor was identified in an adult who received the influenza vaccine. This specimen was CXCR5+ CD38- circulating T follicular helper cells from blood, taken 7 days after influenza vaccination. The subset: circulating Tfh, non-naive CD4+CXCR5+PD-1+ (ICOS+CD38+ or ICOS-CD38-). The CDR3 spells CASSLGGANSGNTIYF. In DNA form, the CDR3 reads TGTGCCAGCAGCTTAGGGGGGGCCAACTCTGGAAACACCATATATTTT.